One sample yielded the 29 T cell receptor beta chains listed below, sequenced in a study of cytomegalovirus exposure and HLA in healthy donors. PCR amplification relied on 60 Vbeta primers (plus 13 Jbeta primers). Assay: immunoSEQ multiplex PCR; the TCRdb copy retains only in-frame clones and omits some. In the table there are about 69,000 clones, roughly four fifths of which are singletons. Material for sequencing was PBMCs. The receptors originated from a woman in her sixties or seventies in good health and CMV-seropositive.

This clone was counted a few times. The DNA of the CDR3 is TGTGCCAGCTCCTTACGCAGTAATAGCAATCAGCCCCAGCATTTT. Protein product: CASSLRSNSNQPQHF. The chain employs TRBV2 and TRBJ1-5; no definite D call. CDR1 is SNHLY and CDR2 is FYNNEI in the germline V gene. Between the trimmed V and J ends, which lost 8 bases and 0 bases, there was a span of 14 bases. The CDR3 sequence is 15 residues long.

The chain has TRBV29-1 and TRBJ1-3, with D perhaps TRBD1 (6 bases). Trimming removed 5 bases at V and 0 bases at J, with 11 bases between. Germline CDR1 and CDR2: SQVTM and ANQGSEA. The CDR3 runs to 14 residues. The CDR3 nucleotides read TGCAGCGTTCGGTGGACAGCCTCTGGAAACACCATATATTTT. This translates into CSVRWTASGNTIYF.

The chain uses TRBV28 and TRBJ1-3; D unresolved. The CDR3 sequence is 14 residues long. V gave up 2 bases and J gave up 4 bases, with 9 bases separating them. CDR1 and CDR2 (germline): MDHEN, SYDVKM. CDR3: CASSLPGKGNTIYF. DNA for the CDR3: TGTGCCAGCAGTTTACCGGGGAAGGGAAACACCATATATTTT.

This clone was found a few times. No conserved phenylalanine or tryptophan ends this CDR3, so it is likely a read error. No DNA is shown, since the ends of the CDR3 on it are uncertain; the CDR3 is the one TCRdb lists. This chain uses TRBV5-6 with TRBJ1-2; the D call TRBD1 from the table was never checked on the DNA. Germline V lookup: CDR1 SGHDT, CDR2 YYEEEE. Termini included, the CDR3 measures 14 amino acids. The CDR3 sequence is CASSLGQGHYGYTV.

The rearrangement links TRBV11-3 to TRBJ2-7; TRBD2 aligns across 7 bases. J was trimmed by 7 bases and V by 3 bases; bases with no gene match: 9. The CDR3 sequence is 14 residues long. Germline CDR1 is SGHNT and CDR2 is YENEEA. CDR3 coding DNA: TGTGCCAGCAGCTTCGGCGGGGGTGTCTCTGAGCAGTACTTC. Amino acid sequence: CASSFGGGVSEQYF.

This clone was seen only a few times. The chain links TRBV6-1 to TRBJ1-3; no clear D gene. The CDR3 loop spans 13 amino acids. Germline lookup yields CDR1 MNHNS and CDR2 SASEGT. The CDR3 nucleotides are TGTCTATCGACACCTCCCTCTGGAAACACCATATATTTT. This translates into CLSTPPSGNTIYF.

This chain connects TRBV4-1 to TRBJ1-1, with D unclear. V lost 2 bases and J lost 0, with 13 bases in between. This CDR3 contains 16 residues. CDR1 MGHRA and CDR2 YSYEKL come from the germline V gene. The CDR3 DNA follows: TGCGCCAGCAGCCAAAACAGCGGGTATATGAACACTGAAGCTTTCTTT. Protein product: CASSQNSGYMNTEAFF.

The chain couples TRBV5-4 to TRBJ1-2; TRBD1 agrees at 8 bases. With V trimmed by 0 bases and J by 1 base, 5 bases remained unmatched. This CDR3 has 16 residues. CDR1 SGHNT and CDR2 YYREEE come from the germline V gene (reference sequence). The DNA for the CDR3 is TGTGCCAGCAGCTTGGGGGTGGACAGGGATAACTATGGCTACACCTTC. Its translation is CASSLGVDRDNYGYTF.

The table lists this clone with a count of one. This rearrangement joins TRBV6-1 to TRBJ1-4, with 7 positions matching TRBD1. Germline-derived CDR1 and CDR2 are MNHNS and SASEGT. J gave up 7 bases and V 4 bases, and 6 bases lay outside the gene matches. This CDR3 spans 14 amino acids. The CDR3 region is CASSALTGIEKLFF. DNA for the CDR3: TGTGCCAGCAGTGCCCTGACAGGGATTGAAAAACTGTTTTTT.

The chain combines TRBV6-6 with TRBJ2-5; TRBD1 aligns across 7 bases. The CDR3 is made up of 12 amino acids. Germline CDR1 reads MNHNY; CDR2 reads SVGAGI (reference sequence). V dropped 7 bases and J dropped 3; count of bases not matched to a gene: 2. CDR3 bases: TGTGCCAGCACTACAGGGGAAGAGACCCAGTACTTC. Protein: CASTTGEETQYF.

The rearrangement links TRBV5-1 to TRBJ2-4; 10 nucleotides align to TRBD2. The CDR3 sequence is 14 residues long. Germline CDR1 reads SGHRS; CDR2 reads YFSETQ. V gave up 0 bases and J gave up 6 bases; unmatched junction bases: 0. The CDR3, as DNA: TGCGCCAGCAGCTTGGCTAGCGGGAGAAACATTCAGTACTTC. Translating gives CASSLASGRNIQYF.

In this sample, this clone turned up a few times. V is TRBV10-3 and J is TRBJ2-1; D is perhaps TRBD1 (6 bases). Germline lookup yields CDR1 ENHRY and CDR2 SYGVKD. The CDR3 length is 15 residues. Trimming pared 5 bases from V and 2 bases from J, leaving 13 bases between. CDR3 loop: CAISQGPEPYNEQFF. For the CDR3, the DNA is TGTGCCATCAGTCAGGGGCCGGAGCCCTACAATGAGCAGTTCTTC.

The chain uses TRBV5-1 and TRBJ1-4; the D gene is possibly TRBD1 (5 bases). This CDR3 is 14 amino acids long. The V gene lost 4 bases and the J gene lost 7 bases, with 14 bases spanning the gap. CDR1 and CDR2 (germline): SGHRS, YFSETQ. Written as DNA, the CDR3 is TGCGCCAGCAGCCGCAGGGTGGGCGGTGAAAAACTGTTTTTT. The encoded protein is CASSRRVGGEKLFF.

The V call is TRBV9, the J call TRBJ1-1, with TRBD1 identical over 10 bases. This CDR3 region has 15 residues. Unmatched junction bases numbered 9, after V lost 5 bases and J lost 5 bases. The V gene's germline CDR1 is SGDLS and CDR2 YYNGEE. This CDR3 is CASRPTGGADTEAFF. CDR3 DNA: TGTGCCAGCAGACCGACAGGGGGCGCGGATACTGAAGCTTTCTTT. The full variable domain, with the rest looked up from reference TRBV9 and TRBJ1-1, is DSGVTQTPKHLITATGQRVTLRCSPRSGDLSVYWYQQSLDQGLQFLIQYYNGEERAKGNILERFSAQQFPDLHSELNLSSLELGDSALYFCASRPTGGADTEAFFGQGTRLTVV.

The rearrangement uses TRBV5-4 and TRBJ1-2, with no clear D. CDR3 size: 17 residues. Germline V gene sequence: CDR1 SGHNT, CDR2 YYREEE (reference sequence). V was shortened by 2 bases and J by 8 bases, with 25 bases between the two germline ends. The CDR3, as DNA: TGTGCCAGCAGCTTAGCCCCGGCCGGAGGGAACACACGAGGCTACACCTTC. This encodes CASSLAPAGGNTRGYTF.

The chain recombines TRBV5-4 with TRBJ2-7; 9 bases fit TRBD1. Germline lookup yields CDR1 SGHNT and CDR2 YYREEE (reference sequence). The CDR3 spans 14 residues. The ends lost 3 bases at V and 3 bases at J; junction bases unmatched: 4. CDR3 DNA sequence: TGTGCCAGCAGCTGGGGACAGGGTCTCTACGAGCAGTACTTC. Protein product: CASSWGQGLYEQYF.

This chain connects TRBV9 to TRBJ2-1, with TRBD1 matching 10 bases. The junction had 4 bases not matched to a gene; V was cut back by 2 bases and J by 8 bases. CDR1 and CDR2 (germline): SGDLS, YYNGEE. The CDR3 length is 14 residues. The CDR3 is CASSVGQGKHEQFF. The CDR3 coding sequence is TGTGCCAGCAGCGTGGGACAGGGGAAACATGAGCAGTTCTTC.

The chain links TRBV19 to TRBJ2-3, with 12 bases aligning to TRBD2. Germline assignment: CDR1 LNHDA and CDR2 SQIVND (reference sequence). There are 12 residues in the CDR3. The J segment lost 6 bases and the V segment lost 10 bases, leaving 2 bases of the junction unmatched. Here the CDR3 reads CATSGGADTQYF. CDR3 DNA sequence: TGTGCCACTAGCGGGGGGGCTGATACGCAGTATTTT.

This clone was counted a few times. The chain combines TRBV6-5 with TRBJ1-2; 10 bases are a match to TRBD1. Germline V gene data show CDR1 as MNHEY and CDR2 as SVGAGI. The CDR3 runs to 16 residues. The trim removed 4 bases at V and 4 bases at J, leaving 9 bases unmatched. DNA for the CDR3: TGTGCCAGCAGTTCCCGGGACAGGGGCTTCGGCTATGGCTACACCTTC. This encodes CASSSRDRGFGYGYTF.

The chain joins TRBV6-1 to TRBJ2-5; D unresolved. Germline V lookup: CDR1 MNHNS, CDR2 SASEGT. The V and J ends lost 10 bases and 0 bases respectively, with 15 bases between them. The CDR3 is 14 residues long. CDR3 region: CATYRPLYQETQYF. Written as DNA, the CDR3 is TGTGCCACCTACCGCCCTTTGTACCAAGAGACCCAGTACTTC.

This clone was observed a few times. This chain connects TRBV10-1 to TRBJ1-1; 9 nucleotides match TRBD1. Germline V gene sequence: CDR1 WNHNN, CDR2 SYGVQD (reference sequence). V was pared by 5 bases and J by 1 base, with 5 bases of the junction left unmatched. This CDR3 has 15 residues. CDR3 nucleotide sequence: TGCGCCAGCAGTAGCGGGACAGGGAAGAACACTGAAGCTTTCTTT. It yields the protein CASSSGTGKNTEAFF.

The V gene is TRBV5-1, the J gene TRBJ1-1, with 8 bases identical to TRBD1. This CDR3 is 16 amino acids long. The junction had 8 bases not matched to a gene; V was cut back by 4 bases and J by 0 bases. Germline V CDR1 and CDR2: SGHRS, YFSETQ. As DNA, the CDR3 is TGCGCCAGCAGCACTGGACAGGGCAGGATGAACACTGAAGCTTTCTTT. Translation: CASSTGQGRMNTEAFF.

The chain employs TRBV5-1 and TRBJ2-1, with 9 bases that match TRBD1. J gave up 9 bases and V 3 bases, and 7 bases lay outside the gene matches. This CDR3 spans 14 amino acids. Germline CDR1 and CDR2: SGHRS and YFSETQ. CDR3: CASSSGDREGEQFF. In DNA, the CDR3 is TGCGCCAGCAGCTCGGGGGACAGGGAGGGTGAGCAGTTCTTC.

The chain carries TRBV27 and TRBJ2-1; TRBD1 matches at 7 bases. Looked up from germline, CDR1 is MNHEY and CDR2 is SMNVEV (reference sequence). The CDR3 length is 14 residues. With 0 bases clipped from V and 7 bases from J, the junction kept 3 bases outside the gene matches. CDR3: CASSLSTRGNEQFF. The CDR3 DNA sequence: TGTGCCAGCAGTTTATCGACCAGGGGGAATGAGCAGTTCTTC.

The chain employs TRBV2 and TRBJ1-3; TRBD1 agrees at 9 bases. J was trimmed by 9 bases and V by 11 bases; bases with no gene match: 17. The CDR3 runs to 15 residues. Germline CDR1 reads SNHLY; CDR2 reads FYNNEI. The CDR3 sequence is CASSPGQGPFATIYF. CDR3 DNA: TGTGCCTCATCTCCGGGACAGGGACCTTTCGCCACCATATATTTT.

The chain carries TRBV5-1 and TRBJ2-1; 9 bases map to TRBD1. There are 17 residues in the CDR3. The V gene's germline CDR1 is SGHRS and CDR2 YFSETQ. Germline trimming cut 2 bases from V and 3 bases from J; bases unmatched to any gene: 9. Here the CDR3 DNA reads TGCGCCAGCAGCTTTGGAGGGACAGGGCGAGTCTACAATGAGCAGTTCTTC. The encoded protein is CASSFGGTGRVYNEQFF.

V usage is TRBV10-3 and J usage is TRBJ2-1, with D possibly matching TRBD2 (5 bases). The CDR3 sequence is 18 residues long. V was cut by 2 bases and J by 5 bases, with 22 bases left in between. Looked up from germline, CDR1 is ENHRY and CDR2 is SYGVKD. This CDR3 reads CAISEPGSRDMRDNEQFF. The CDR3 nucleotides are TGTGCCATCAGTGAGCCCGGATCTAGGGATATGAGGGACAATGAGCAGTTCTTC.

The CDR3 loop is CASSDRGVTYEQYF. DNA for the CDR3: TGCGCCAGCAGCGACAGGGGTGTTACCTACGAGCAGTACTTC. The chain employs TRBV5-1 and TRBJ2-7; 8 bases fit TRBD1. V shed 4 bases, J shed 2 bases, and the junction held 5 bases outside the gene matches. The CDR3 sequence is 14 residues long. Germline lookup yields CDR1 SGHRS and CDR2 YFSETQ.

The chain joins TRBV5-1 to TRBJ1-1; 7 bases align to TRBD1. V lost 4 bases and J lost 1; bases outside the gene matches: 4. Germline CDR1 and CDR2: SGHRS and YFSETQ. The CDR3 totals 14 residues. CDR3 sequence: CASSTGQANTEAFF. The CDR3, as DNA: TGCGCCAGCAGCACCGGACAGGCGAACACTGAAGCTTTCTTT.